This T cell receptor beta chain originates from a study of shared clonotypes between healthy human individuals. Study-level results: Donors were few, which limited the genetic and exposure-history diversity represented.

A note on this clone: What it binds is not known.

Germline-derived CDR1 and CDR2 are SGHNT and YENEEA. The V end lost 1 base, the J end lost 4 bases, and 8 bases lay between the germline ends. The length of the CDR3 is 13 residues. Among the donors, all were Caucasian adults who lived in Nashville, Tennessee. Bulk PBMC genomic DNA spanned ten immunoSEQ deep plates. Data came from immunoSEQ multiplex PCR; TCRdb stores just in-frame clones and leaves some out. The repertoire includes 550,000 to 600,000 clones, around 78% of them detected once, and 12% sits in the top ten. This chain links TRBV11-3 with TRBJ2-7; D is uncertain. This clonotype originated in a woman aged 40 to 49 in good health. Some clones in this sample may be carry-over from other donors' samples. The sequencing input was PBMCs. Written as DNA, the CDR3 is TGTGCCAGCAGCTTAGGCCAGTATTACGAGCAGTACTTC. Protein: CASSLGQYYEQYF.